These T cell receptor beta chains were read from a single sample in a study of siplizumab effects on memory and regulatory T cells. Assay used: immunoSEQ multiplex PCR; TCRdb lists only in-frame clones, some missing. The sample carries some 120,000 clones, around 93% recorded once. Sequencing input: non-Treg CD4+ T cells sorted from blood. These receptors were taken from a human donor in good health. Both conserved end residues are part of each CDR3. The order of the fields is clone size, J gene, V gene, D gene, CDR3 DNA, CDR3 protein. A D gene is named only where the DNA matches it firmly. The size of a clone is reported for some rows only, either as once, few or many, or as a class for expanded clones.

.,TRBJ1-4,TRBV27,.,TGTGCCAGCAGTTTAGATCAGGGTCGACGAGAAAAACTGTTTTTT,CASSLDQGRREKLFF
.,TRBJ1-5,TRBV7-9,TRBD1,TGTGCCAGCAGCCTACAGGGGGTTGGTCAGCCCCAGCATTTT,CASSLQGVGQPQHF
.,TRBJ2-3,TRBV5-1,TRBD2,TGCGCCAGCACTGGACTAGCGGGGACAGATACGCAGTATTTT,CASTGLAGTDTQYF
.,TRBJ1-2,TRBV4-3,.,TGCGCCAGCAGCCAAGATTCCAAGGGACCCTATGGCTACACCTTC,CASSQDSKGPYGYTF
.,TRBJ1-4,TRBV19,TRBD1,TGTGCCAGTAGCCGCGACAGGGGCTATACTAATGAAAAACTGTTTTTT,CASSRDRGYTNEKLFF
once,TRBJ2-2,TRBV25-1,.,TGTGCCAGCAGTGGAACGCTAGCGTACACCGGGGAGCTGTTTTTT,CASSGTLAYTGELFF
.,TRBJ2-4,TRBV9,.,TGTGCCAGCAGCGCCGACCCCACCAAAAACATTCAGTACTTC,CASSADPTKNIQYF
.,TRBJ1-5,TRBV19,.,TGTGCCAGTATTACAACAGGGTTTGGCAATCAGCCCCAGCATTTT,CASITTGFGNQPQHF
.,TRBJ1-1,TRBV11-2,.,TGTGCCAGCAGCTCTCTTGGCAGTGAAGCTTTCTTT,CASSSLGSEAFF
.,TRBJ2-2,TRBV7-3,TRBD2,TGTGCCAGCAGCTCAACCCCCGGGACTAGCGGGGGGGTCGGGGAGCTGTTTTTT,CASSSTPGTSGGVGELFF
.,TRBJ2-3,TRBV5-1,TRBD2,TGCGCCAGCAGCTTGGGACTAGCGGGGGGAAGTTCTAGCACAGATACGCAGTATTTT,CASSLGLAGGSSSTDTQYF
few,TRBJ1-1,TRBV29-1,.,TGCAGCGTTGGACCCATAAACGCTTTCTTT,CSVGPINAFF
.,TRBJ1-1,TRBV19,.,TGTGCCAGTAGTATAGATATCGGGGCAGGGCGGAACACTGAAGCTTTCTTT,CASSIDIGAGRNTEAFF
.,TRBJ1-1,TRBV10-2,.,TGCGCCAGCAGTGACCCCGGGATTAGCGGGAAGAACACTGAAGCTTTCTTT,CASSDPGISGKNTEAFF
.,TRBJ2-1,TRBV23-1,TRBD1,TGCGCCAGCAGTCAATCCGCGACAGGGGGGTCAATCAATGAGCAGTTCTTC,CASSQSATGGSINEQFF
.,TRBJ1-2,TRBV11-2,.,TGTGCCAGCAGCTTAGGGCAAGTGGGGGGCTACACCTTC,CASSLGQVGGYTF
.,TRBJ1-5,TRBV7-9,.,TGTGCCAGCAGCCCCTCAGGGGCCAATCAGCCCCAGCATTTT,CASSPSGANQPQHF
.,TRBJ1-2,TRBV7-2,.,TGTGCCAGCAGCTTAGCTTATCCGGGGAGCTACACCTTC,CASSLAYPGSYTF
.,TRBJ2-4,TRBV28,TRBD1,TGTGCCAGCAACATCGACAGGGGTGGGAACATTCAGTACTTC,CASNIDRGGNIQYF
.,TRBJ1-1,TRBV9,.,TGTGCCAGCAGCGTAGATTCGAACACTGAAGCTTTCTTT,CASSVDSNTEAFF
once,TRBJ2-1,TRBV7-3,.,TGTGCCAGCAGCTTAGTTACTAGTTCTGAGCAGTTCTTC,CASSLVTSSEQFF
.,TRBJ1-2,TRBV28,.,TGTGCCAGCAGTAACCCAGGGTCGTTTAACTATGGCTACACCTTC,CASSNPGSFNYGYTF
once,TRBJ2-3,TRBV6-4,TRBD1,TGTGCCAGCAGTGAGGGGGACAGGTACACAGATACGCAGTATTTT,CASSEGDRYTDTQYF
.,TRBJ1-1,TRBV9,.,TGTGCCAGCAGCGTACAGGTAGCCGCCACTGAAGCTTTCTTT,CASSVQVAATEAFF
.,TRBJ1-3,TRBV13,.,TGTGCCAGCAGCTTAAGGGAGAAGCTTGGGGGAAACACCATATATTTT,CASSLREKLGGNTIYF
.,TRBJ2-7,TRBV5-1,.,TGCGCCAGCAGCTTGGCCCCCTCCTACGAGCAGTACTTC,CASSLAPSYEQYF
.,TRBJ2-3,TRBV19,TRBD1,TGTGCCAGTAGTACCGGACAGGGGCGAGATACGCAGTATTTT,CASSTGQGRDTQYF
.,TRBJ2-7,TRBV9,.,TGTGCCAGCAGCGTGACTAGCCGGGACAGGAGATTATTAAACGAGCAGTACTTC,CASSVTSRDRRLLNEQYF
.,TRBJ2-5,TRBV5-4,.,TGTGCCAGCAATAAACGGGGGCTCCAAGAGACCCAGTACTTC,CASNKRGLQETQYF
.,TRBJ2-5,TRBV19,.,TGTGCCAGTAGTATAGACAGCCGAGGGGCCAACCAAGAGACCCAGTACTTC,CASSIDSRGANQETQYF
.,TRBJ2-5,TRBV5-1,TRBD1,TGCGCCAGCAGCGTTAGGACAGGGGATGATCGGGAGCAGTACTTC,CASSVRTGDDREQYF
once,TRBJ2-7,TRBV7-3,TRBD2,TGTGCCAGCAGCCCCGGACTAGGCGGCGAGTACGAGCAGTACTTC,CASSPGLGGEYEQYF
.,TRBJ1-2,TRBV7-6,.,TGTGCCAGCAGCCCCTCGGAGACGGCAGGCGGCTACACCTTC,CASSPSETAGGYTF
once,TRBJ1-1,TRBV5-1,.,TGCGCCAGCAGCTTGGTTCCCACCGGGGCTGAAGCTTTCTTT,CASSLVPTGAEAFF
once,TRBJ2-1,TRBV19,.,TGTGCCAGTAGCGATCTAGGGGCCCCGAGCTACAATGAGCAGTTCTTC,CASSDLGAPSYNEQFF
.,TRBJ2-3,TRBV5-4,.,TGTGCCAGCAGACCGGACGGAAGCACAGATACGCAGTATTTT,CASRPDGSTDTQYF
.,TRBJ2-5,TRBV19,.,TGTGCCAGTAGTATCATCGGGGAGACCCAGTACTTC,CASSIIGETQYF
.,TRBJ1-1,TRBV5-1,TRBD1,TGCGCCAGCGGACAGGGGATCCAGAACACTGAAGCTTTCTTT,CASGQGIQNTEAFF
once,TRBJ2-5,TRBV9,.,TGTGCCAGCAGCGTATTAACAAGCCGCGTGGAGACCCAGTACTTC,CASSVLTSRVETQYF
.,TRBJ1-6,TRBV14,TRBD1,TGTGCCAGCAGGCGAGCAGGGGGACCCCTCCACTTT,CASRRAGGPLHF
once,TRBJ2-1,TRBV7-3,.,TGTGCCAGCAGCTTACGAGACATGGCCTACAATGAGCAGTTCTTC,CASSLRDMAYNEQFF
.,TRBJ2-2,TRBV19,TRBD2,TGTGCCAACTTAGCGGGGGCGGGCACCGGGGAGCTGTTTTTT,CANLAGAGTGELFF
.,TRBJ2-1,TRBV4-2,TRBD2,TGTGCCAGCAGCATAAAGGAGGGACTAGAGCAGTTCTTC,CASSIKEGLEQFF
.,TRBJ2-7,TRBV10-1,.,TGCGCCAGCAGTGACGGGGGCTTTTACGAGCAGTACTTC,CASSDGGFYEQYF
.,TRBJ1-5,TRBV4-1,.,TGCGCCAGCAGCCATCCCGACAGGACTCTCAATCAGCCCCAGCATTTT,CASSHPDRTLNQPQHF
.,TRBJ2-7,TRBV21-1,.,TGTGCCAGCAGCAAAGCGCCAACACTCAATGGATTATACGAGCAGTACTTC,CASSKAPTLNGLYEQYF
.,TRBJ2-2,TRBV7-2,TRBD1,TGTGCCAGCAGCTTGGCCGGGACAGGGAACACCGGGGAGCTGTTTTTT,CASSLAGTGNTGELFF
.,TRBJ2-4,TRBV7-2,TRBD1,TGTGCCAGCAGCCCCTGGTCGGACAGGGGGCGGCATTGGTACTTC,CASSPWSDRGRHWYF
.,TRBJ1-2,TRBV20-1,.,TGCAGTGCCGGACAGTATGGCTACACCTTC,CSAGQYGYTF
.,TRBJ1-3,TRBV19,.,TGTGCCAGTTATACAGGCGCGTCTGGAAACACCATATATTTT,CASYTGASGNTIYF
.,TRBJ2-5,TRBV2,TRBD2,TGTGCCAGCAGTGGGAAGGCGGGGGAAGAGACCCAGTACTTC,CASSGKAGEETQYF